Shown below are 8 T cell receptor beta chains from a single sample sequenced in a study of Ad26.COV2.S vaccination and SARS-CoV-2 variants. Profiled with immunoSEQ multiplex PCR; TCRdb holds only in-frame clones, not every one. The repertoire has over 400,000 clones, about 90% of them found once; the top ten carry around 4.2%. The treatment is: about 20 received Ad26.COV2.S at low or high dose, single or two shots; roughly 5 received placebo; per-sample allocation not given. The samples were gathered on day 63 after the first injection of vaccine or placebo. Material: peripheral blood, obtained in a trial of Ad26.COV2.S vaccine versus placebo. These receptor sequences come from a person between 18 and 60 years old who received the Ad26.COV2.S COVID-19 vaccine or a placebo.

The J gene is TRBJ1-1, the V gene TRBV28; a weak D match, TRBD1 (5 bases). Germline V CDR1 and CDR2: MDHEN, SYDVKM. V dropped 0 bases and J dropped 5 bases, with 19 bases sitting between them. The CDR3 sequence is 17 residues long. This chain's CDR3 is CASSLCAGFTDETEAFF. The DNA of the CDR3 is TGTGCCAGCAGTTTATGCGCAGGGTTTACAGACGAGACTGAAGCTTTCTTT.

This clone was seen a handful of times. The chain links TRBV7-9 to TRBJ1-2, with 7 bases lining up with TRBD1. The trim removed 6 bases at V and 1 base at J, leaving 8 bases unmatched. The CDR3 spans 15 residues. CDR1 and CDR2 (germline): SEHNR, FQNEAQ (reference sequence). The CDR3 sequence: CASSSTGAHNYGYTF. CDR3 DNA: TGTGCCAGCAGTTCTACAGGGGCCCATAACTATGGCTACACCTTC.

This chain joins TRBV6-5 and TRBJ2-7; 9 positions match TRBD1. The CDR3 has 15 amino acids. Germline-derived CDR1 and CDR2 are MNHEY and SVGAGI. V lost 2 bases and J lost 6; bases outside the gene matches: 8. The CDR3 DNA sequence: TGTGCCAGCAGTTACCCCCCGGGACAGGGATCCGAGCAGTACTTC. Its protein product is CASSYPPGQGSEQYF.

The rearrangement uses TRBV30 and TRBJ1-2; the D gene is possibly TRBD1 (5 bases). The length of the CDR3 is 12 residues. In germline, CDR1 is GTSNPN, CDR2 SVGIG (reference sequence). Trimming pared 4 bases from V and 8 bases from J, leaving 14 bases between. CDR3 sequence (DNA): TGTGCCTGGATCGGCTCAGGGTGGGGCTACACCTTC. This gives the protein CAWIGSGWGYTF.

This clone was seen a single time. V gene TRBV3-1 (or the pseudogene TRBV3-2) combines with J gene TRBJ2-5; 12 positions agree with TRBD2. Germline V gives CDR1 LGHDT, CDR2 YNNKEL (reference sequence). The CDR3 runs to 17 residues. Trimming cost V 3 bases and J 2 bases; bases outside gene matches: 7. The CDR3 nucleotides read TGTGCCAGCAGCCAGTCTAGCGGGAGGGGAATACAAGAGACCCAGTACTTC. Translation gives CASSQSSGRGIQETQYF.

The V call is TRBV28, the J call TRBJ2-7, with a weak D call TRBD2 (5 bases). Trimming took off 4 bases at V and 4 bases at J, with 8 bases between the two ends. This CDR3 has 12 amino acids. Germline-derived CDR1 and CDR2 are MDHEN and SYDVKM. The CDR3 loop is CASSYGMYEQYF. CDR3 bases: TGTGCCAGCAGTTACGGGATGTACGAGCAGTACTTC.

Only a few counts were recorded for this clone. This chain connects TRBV28 to TRBJ2-7, with D uncertain. CDR3 length: 11 residues. Germline V gene lookup returns CDR1 MDHEN and CDR2 SYDVKM. Between the trimmed V and J ends, which lost 9 bases and 5 bases, there was a span of 11 bases. The CDR3 reads CARKGRHEQYF. The CDR3, as DNA: TGTGCCAGGAAGGGTCGACACGAGCAGTACTTC.

The chain carries TRBV7-9 and TRBJ2-6, with D possibly matching TRBD1 (7 bases). Per germline, CDR1 SEHNR and CDR2 FQNEAQ (reference sequence). With 4 bases removed from V and 2 bases from J, the gap between germline ends came to 12 bases. The CDR3 sequence is 16 residues long. The CDR3 coding sequence is TGTGCCAGCAGCTCAGGGGGGTCGGCTGGGGCCAACGTCCTGACTTTC. It specifies CASSSGGSAGANVLTF.